This T cell receptor beta chain was retrieved from a study of PD-L1 blockade in urothelial cancer. Only in-frame clones appear in the TCRdb table, and some are missing; sequencing was by immunoSEQ multiplex PCR. The sample holds approximately 52,000 clones, about 72% seen once. The CDR3 loop spans 15 amino acids. Germline lookup yields CDR1 KGHSH and CDR2 LQKENI. With 2 bases removed from V and 4 bases from J, the gap between germline ends came to 14 bases. V gene TRBV18 combines with J gene TRBJ1-1, with D tentatively TRBD1 (6 bases). This receptor was taken from a man aged 65-85 years with urothelial cancer. The sequenced sample was PBMCs, obtained around atezolizumab (anti-PD-L1) treatment. CDR3 in amino acids: CASSPSRQVVTEAFF. In nucleotides, the CDR3 is TGTGCCAGCTCACCATCTCGACAGGTTGTCACTGAAGCTTTCTTT.